This entry is about one TCR beta chain. At one end, the junction sequence differs from germline, possibly due to a read error. The sample comes from a study of blood T cell repertoires in COVID-19. Whole-study context: Researchers got acute and convalescent COVID-19 samples from the United States, Italy and Spain. T cells, B-cell-depleted T cells, or PBMCs supplied cDNA or gDNA.

Original processing methods: The assay estimated nucleated cells by amplifying reference gene primers. The method was immunoSEQ multiplex PCR; TCRdb's version includes in-frame clones alone and lacks a portion of them. Clonal size and the V and J genes are those of that table, whereas D and trimming came from the DNA. The sample holds hundreds of thousands of clones, 75% to 90% seen once. This CDR3 contains 13 residues. From germline, CDR1 is MNHEY and CDR2 SVGAGI. Sequenced sample: peripheral blood. This TCR came from a woman aged 18-35 years with acute or convalescent COVID-19. V and J are TRBV6-5 and TRBJ2-3; 7 bases fit TRBD1. The CDR3 loop reads CAGRIQGWDTQYF. The CDR3 region has the DNA TGTGCCGGCAGAATACAGGGGTGGGATACGCAGTATTTT.